Presented here are 28 T cell receptor beta chains from one specimen sequenced in a study of human T cells and chemical hapten exposure. Regarding time point: patch test 1, 2 weeks after DPC sensitization. Treatment defined: therapeutic diphenylcyclopropenone sensitization with weekly scalp DPC. TCRdb used MiXCR to reprocess the RACE reads, holding one entry per CDR3 protein. The sample shows around 160,000 distinct CDR3 sequences, about 14% of them seen only once. Sequencing was performed on whole blood, taken in connection with sensitization to the hapten diphenylcyclopropenone (DPC). The receptor set was obtained from a young woman with alopecia areata. Some clones in this sample may be carry-over from other donors' samples.

The CDR3, as DNA: TGCGCCAGCAGCCACCTAGTCGGGGATAATTCACCCCTCCACTTT. Protein sequence: CASSHLVGDNSPLHF. The chain joins TRBV4-3 to TRBJ1-6; D gene unclear. Trimming removed 3 bases at V and 5 bases at J, with 11 bases between. This CDR3 is built from 15 residues. Germline CDR1 is LGHNA and CDR2 is YSLEER.

This clonotype was observed at least ten times. V is TRBV5-1 and J is TRBJ2-7; D gene uncertain. The CDR3 consists of 14 residues. V was trimmed by 4 bases and J by 3 bases, leaving 14 bases between them. CDR1 is SGHRS, CDR2 YFSETQ, per germline. The CDR3 protein is CASSGQANVYEQYF. In DNA, the CDR3 is TGCGCCAGCAGCGGCCAGGCGAACGTCTACGAGCAGTACTTC.

This chain joins TRBV29-1 and TRBJ1-5; 7 bases map to TRBD1. From germline, CDR1 is SQVTM and CDR2 ANQGSEA. Losses at the gene ends were 6 bases for V and 9 bases for J; bases not matched to a gene: 14. The CDR3 is 14 residues long. The CDR3 reads CSVAERQGFWPQHF. DNA for the CDR3: TGCAGCGTCGCCGAGCGACAGGGTTTTTGGCCCCAGCATTTT.

This clonotype came up many times. This chain uses TRBV7-3 with TRBJ2-3; 8 nucleotides agree with TRBD2. The CDR3 covers 14 residues. Germline V gene sequence: CDR1 SGHTA, CDR2 FQGTGA. Trimming removed 9 bases from V and 4 bases from J; junction bases left unmatched: 9. CDR3 in amino acids: CASSGMGPPDTQYF. In DNA, the CDR3 is TGTGCCAGTAGCGGGATGGGCCCCCCAGATACGCAGTATTTT.

The J gene is TRBJ1-1, the V gene TRBV29-1; D remains ambiguous. The CDR3 extends over 11 amino acids. V lost 3 bases and J 1 base, leaving 3 bases between the germline ends. Looked up from germline, CDR1 is SQVTM and CDR2 is ANQGSEA. The CDR3 region is CSVDPNTEAFF. In nucleotides, the CDR3 is TGCAGCGTTGATCCGAACACTGAAGCTTTCTTT. Complete variable domain (other parts from reference TRBV29-1 and TRBJ1-1): SAVISQKPSRDICQRGTSLTIQCQVDSQVTMMFWYRQQPGQSLTLIATANQGSEATYESGFVIDKFPISRPNLTFSTLTVSNMSPEDSSIYLCSVDPNTEAFFGQGTRLTVV.

The rearrangement joins TRBV5-1 to TRBJ1-4; D is perhaps TRBD1 (5 bases). The germline CDR1 and CDR2 sequences are SGHRS and YFSETQ. The CDR3 covers 15 residues. Trimming removed 6 bases from V and 8 bases from J, with 20 bases in between. The DNA for the CDR3 is TGCGCCAGCACCCGGGGGGGTCCCGCATACGAAAAACTGTTTTTT. Translation gives CASTRGGPAYEKLFF.

The chain has TRBV28 and TRBJ1-1, with D perhaps TRBD1 (5 bases). The ends were cut back, 7 bases at V and 1 base at J, with 13 bases in the middle. There are 14 residues in the CDR3. The germline gives CDR1 MDHEN, CDR2 SYDVKM. This CDR3 reads CASNPGEKNTEAFF. In nucleotides, the CDR3 is TGTGCCAGCAACCCGGGGGAGAAGAACACTGAAGCTTTCTTT. The full variable domain, rest sourced from reference TRBV28 and TRBJ1-1, is DVKVTQSSRYLVKRTGEKVFLECVQDMDHENMFWYRQDPGLGLRLIYFSYDVKMKEKGDIPEGYSVSREKKERFSLILESASTNQTSMYLCASNPGEKNTEAFFGQGTRLTVV.

There are a few counts of this clonotype. V is TRBV29-1 and J is TRBJ1-1, with TRBD1 as a possible D gene (5 bases). The CDR3 contains 12 residues. V shed 6 bases and J shed 4 bases, with 12 bases lying between them. Germline loops: CDR1 SQVTM, CDR2 ANQGSEA. The CDR3 protein is CSVSAGVTEAFF. Here the CDR3 DNA reads TGCAGCGTCTCCGCGGGGGTCACTGAAGCTTTCTTT.

This sequence joins TRBV6-2 or TRBV6-3 and TRBJ2-1; D possibly corresponds to TRBD2 (5 bases). This CDR3 has 16 amino acids. Per the germline V gene, CDR1 is MNHEY and CDR2 is SVGEGT. V was trimmed by 4 bases and J by 2 bases, leaving 15 bases between them. The CDR3 here is CASSLVSGAAYNEQFF. The CDR3 nucleotides read TGTGCCAGCAGTTTGGTCAGCGGCGCCGCCTACAATGAGCAGTTCTTC.

The chain is built from TRBV10-3 and TRBJ2-5; 7 bases align to TRBD1. The CDR3 has 13 residues. CDR1 and CDR2 from the germline V gene are ENHRY and SYGVKD. V trimming: 6 bases; J trimming: 1 base; junction bases outside the gene matches: 2. The CDR3 here is CAIRGDSQETQYF. DNA for the CDR3: TGTGCCATCAGGGGGGACAGCCAAGAGACCCAGTACTTC.

In this sample, this clonotype turned up many times. The genes are TRBV7-2 and TRBJ2-7; no reliable D call. Between the trimmed V and J ends, which lost 2 bases and 6 bases, there was a span of 8 bases. Per the germline V gene, CDR1 is SGHTA and CDR2 is FQGNSA. CDR3 size: 12 residues. The CDR3 bases are TGTGCCAGCAGCTTAACCTTGGGCGAGCAGTACTTC. As protein: CASSLTLGEQYF.

This clonotype was seen a few times. The J gene is TRBJ2-1, the V gene TRBV6-5; the match to TRBD2 covers 9 bases. Germline CDR1 and CDR2: MNHEY and SVGAGI. This CDR3 region has 13 residues. The J segment lost 9 bases and the V segment lost 6 bases, leaving 6 bases of the junction unmatched. The CDR3 coding sequence is TGTGCCAGCAGCCAACTAGCGGGCGGTGAGCAGTTCTTC. This sequence encodes CASSQLAGGEQFF.

At least ten counts were recorded for this clonotype. This chain joins TRBV29-1 and TRBJ2-3; possibly TRBD2 for D (5 bases). The CDR3 runs 12 residues. V was cut by 5 bases and J by 6 bases, with 12 bases left in between. Germline V CDR1 and CDR2: SQVTM, ANQGSEA. The CDR3 bases are TGCAGCGTTCCCCTGCCGGGGGATACGCAGTATTTT. Its translation: CSVPLPGDTQYF.

This chain connects TRBV28 to TRBJ2-6; D is ambiguous. Germline values: CDR1 MDHEN, CDR2 SYDVKM. Deletions cut 5 bases from V and 0 bases from J, with 8 bases between. This CDR3 region has 15 residues. The CDR3 DNA is TGTGCCAGCAGTCCCCCGTTCTCTGGGGCCAACGTCCTGACTTTC. It codes for CASSPPFSGANVLTF. The variable domain in full, with the rest retrieved from reference TRBV28 and TRBJ2-6, is DVKVTQSSRYLVKRTGEKVFLECVQDMDHENMFWYRQDPGLGLRLIYFSYDVKMKEKGDIPEGYSVSREKKERFSLILESASTNQTSMYLCASSPPFSGANVLTFGAGSRLTVL.

This clonotype was detected once. This chain links TRBV19 with TRBJ2-5; 11 bases are a match to TRBD2. This CDR3 contains 16 residues. V lost 5 bases, J lost 1 base, and 6 bases stayed unmatched. Germline values: CDR1 LNHDA, CDR2 SQIVND (reference sequence). CDR3 sequence reads: CASSLGGTSGQETQYF. CDR3 DNA sequence: TGTGCCAGTAGTCTGGGCGGGACTAGCGGCCAAGAGACCCAGTACTTC.

This clonotype was observed a handful of times. The chain carries TRBV12-3 or TRBV12-4 and TRBJ1-1; maybe TRBD1 (5 bases). This CDR3 has 13 residues. Deletions cut 11 bases from V and 1 base from J, with 14 bases between. The CDR3 DNA reads TGTGCCTCCGGGGCGGGAGGGAACACTGAAGCTTTCTTT. This sequence encodes CASGAGGNTEAFF.

The genes are TRBV27 and TRBJ1-1; TRBD1 matches at 10 bases. The CDR3 consists of 15 residues. Germline CDR1 reads MNHEY; CDR2 reads SMNVEV (reference sequence). V gave up 2 bases and J gave up 3 bases; unmatched junction bases: 3. CDR3 residues: CASSLTGQGYTEAFF. DNA for the CDR3: TGTGCCAGCAGTTTAACGGGACAGGGGTACACTGAAGCTTTCTTT.

This clonotype was counted between two and nine times. This chain connects TRBV12-3 or TRBV12-4 to TRBJ1-3; D remains ambiguous. The CDR3 covers 12 residues. V lost 6 bases, J lost 4 bases, and 7 bases lay in between. CDR3: CASRPTGNTIYF. The CDR3 DNA reads as TGTGCCAGCAGGCCGACAGGAAACACCATATATTTT.

The chain links TRBV4-1 to TRBJ2-3, with a weak D call TRBD1 (6 bases). V was pared by 4 bases and J by 7 bases, with 21 bases between. The germline CDR1 and CDR2 sequences are MGHRA and YSYEKL. The CDR3 sequence is 16 residues long. The CDR3 region has the DNA TGCGCCAGCAGCCGCGTCGGGACACTATTCGGAAATACGCAGTATTTT. Amino acid sequence: CASSRVGTLFGNTQYF.

A few counts support this clonotype. The V call is TRBV3-1, the J call TRBJ1-1; unclear D gene. Germline V gene lookup returns CDR1 LGHDT and CDR2 YNNKEL (reference sequence). This CDR3 spans 11 amino acids. Between the trimmed V and J ends, which lost 3 bases and 13 bases, there was a span of 12 bases. The CDR3 is CASSHGLKLFF. The CDR3 DNA is TGTGCCAGCAGCCACGGACTGAAGCTTTTCTTT. The variable domain in full, with the rest retrieved from reference TRBV3-1 and TRBJ1-1, is DTAVSQTPKYLVTQMGNDKSIKCEQNLGHDTMYWYKQDSKKFLKIMFSYNNKELIINETVPNRFSPKSPDKAHLNLHINSLELGDSAVYFCASSHGLKLFFGQGTRLTVV.

CDR3 sequence (DNA): TGTGCCAGCAGCTCCGGGACGTTTAATAATTCACCCCTCCACTTT. Residues: CASSSGTFNNSPLHF. This chain connects TRBV7-3 to TRBJ1-6, with D maybe TRBD1 (5 bases). V was cut by 4 bases and J by 5 bases, with 12 bases left in between. Germline CDR1 is SGHTA and CDR2 is FQGTGA. This CDR3 is 15 amino acids long.

This clonotype showed up just a few times. The genes are TRBV6-2 or TRBV6-3 and TRBJ1-2; the D gene is possibly TRBD1 (6 bases). Trimming removed 5 bases from V and 3 bases from J, with 16 bases in between. There are 15 residues in the CDR3. Germline V gene data show CDR1 as MNHEY and CDR2 as SVGEGT. CDR3: CASSVGLRGDYGYTF. The CDR3 region has the DNA TGTGCCAGCAGTGTCGGCCTCAGGGGTGACTATGGCTACACCTTC.

The rearrangement uses TRBV28 and TRBJ1-4, with D unclear. The CDR3 runs 14 residues. Trimming left V 8 bases short and J 4 bases short, with 14 bases between. CDR1 and CDR2 (germline): MDHEN, SYDVKM. In nucleotides, the CDR3 is TGTGCCAGCCTGACACGGAATAGTAATGAAAAACTGTTTTTT. This sequence encodes CASLTRNSNEKLFF. The entire variable domain, with the rest obtained from reference TRBV28 and TRBJ1-4, is as follows: DVKVTQSSRYLVKRTGEKVFLECVQDMDHENMFWYRQDPGLGLRLIYFSYDVKMKEKGDIPEGYSVSREKKERFSLILESASTNQTSMYLCASLTRNSNEKLFFGSGTQLSVL.

In DNA form, the CDR3 reads TGTGCCAGCAGCAAAGGGGGGAGGGCTGAAGCTTTCTTT. Its protein is CASSKGGRAEAFF. The rearrangement uses TRBV21-1 and TRBJ1-1. TRBV21-1 is deemed a pseudogene. This CDR3 contains 13 residues.

This clonotype appeared a few times. This chain connects TRBV25-1 to TRBJ2-6; D is possibly TRBD1 (6 bases). The V end was cut by 2 bases, the J end by 4 bases, with 15 bases between. CDR1 and CDR2 from the germline V gene are MGHDK and SYGVNS. The CDR3 is 17 amino acids. The CDR3, as DNA: TGTGCCAGCAGTGAAGTCAGGGGAAGCGTCGGGGCCAACGTCCTGACTTTC. This gives the protein CASSEVRGSVGANVLTF.

CDR3 region: CASSPPGTSGSFNEQFF. In DNA form, the CDR3 reads TGTGCCAGCAGCCCCCCTGGGACTAGCGGGAGCTTCAATGAGCAGTTCTTC. The chain employs TRBV4-2 and TRBJ2-1; 14 positions match TRBD2. CDR3 size: 17 residues. V shed 4 bases, J shed 6 bases, and the junction held 8 bases outside the gene matches. Germline assignment: CDR1 LGHNA and CDR2 YNFKEQ.

At least ten counts were recorded for this clonotype. The CDR3 coding sequence is TGTGCCAGCAGCCCTTCAGGGGACACTGAAGCTTTCTTT. This encodes CASSPSGDTEAFF. V and J are TRBV12-3 or TRBV12-4 and TRBJ1-1; tentative D call: TRBD1 (6 bases). V lost 6 bases, J lost 3 bases, and 11 bases lay in between. CDR3 length: 13 residues.

This rearrangement joins TRBV20-1 to TRBJ2-7; D ambiguous. The V gene lost 0 bases and the J gene lost 0 bases, with 6 bases spanning the gap. The germline V gene encodes CDR1 DFQATT and CDR2 SNEGSKA (reference sequence). CDR3 length equals 13 residues. The DNA for the CDR3 is TGCAGTGCTAGAGATAGCCTCTCCTACGAGCAGTACTTC. Translating it yields CSARDSLSYEQYF.